The T cell receptor (beta chain) described here comes from a study of CD8+ T cells in alopecia areata. Study-wide background: Patients remained on tofacitinib for 6 to 18 months and then went 6 months without it. Whole-study results and caveats: During tofacitinib treatment, many expanded lesional clones remained in scalp and blood. Across lesional scalp, and particularly alopecia totalis/universalis, clonality surpassed that of normal scalp.

CDR1 is MGHRA, CDR2 YSYEKL, per germline. The ends lost 1 base at V and 7 bases at J; junction bases unmatched: 22. CDR3 length: 20 amino acids. The authors extracted RNA and reverse transcribed it into cDNA as the sequencing template. Clones were sequenced by immunoSEQ multiplex PCR, and TCRdb holds only the in-frame ones, with some missing. The sample carries some 220,000 clones, roughly 56% recorded once. The treatment: oral pan-JAK inhibitor, 5-10 mg twice daily. With respect to this clone: Its cognate antigen is unknown.

V and J are TRBV4-1 and TRBJ1-2; 9 bases map to TRBD1. The clonotype originates from a human donor with alopecia areata. This sample comprised CD4+ T cells sorted from blood, obtained at week 4, from a patient treated with tofacitinib. The CDR3 spells CASSQASTPGQGSGSGGYTF. DNA for the CDR3: TGCGCCAGCAGCCAAGCGTCAACGCCGGGACAGGGATCGGGGAGCGGTGGCTACACCTTC.